The sequence of this TCR beta chain was determined in a study of blood T cell repertoires in COVID-19. Overall study: The analysed material was cDNA or gDNA that came from T cells, B-cell-depleted T cells, or PBMCs.

Only in-frame clones appear in the TCRdb table, and some are missing; sequencing was by immunoSEQ multiplex PCR. The profile shows 350,000 or so clones, roughly 87% of them singletons. A few counts support this clone. Trimming pared 4 bases from V and 0 bases from J, leaving 12 bases between. The germline V gene has CDR1 SGHDT and CDR2 YYEEEE. The CDR3 sequence is 15 residues long. The chain uses TRBV5-6 and TRBJ2-3; TRBD2 is a possible D gene (6 bases). Specimen: peripheral blood. This clonotype originated in a woman aged 55 to 70 with COVID-19, enrolled during active disease. CDR3 in DNA: TGTGCCAGCAGCCCGGTTGGGGGGAGCACAGATACGCAGTATTTT. Translated, it gives CASSPVGGSTDTQYF.